This paragraph reports one T cell receptor (beta chain). This clonotype was detected a few times. What antigen it recognizes has not been identified. No qualities accompany the bases; no much larger clone lies one base away. The TCR beta CDR3 regions were amplified from the RNA transcripts. A first-round RT-PCR of the TCR CDR3 used the HTBI primer set with the Qiagen OneStep RT-PCR kit. A second multiplex PCR round built the libraries, followed by size selection and purification. Paired-end sequencing of the libraries was performed with 100 bp reads on an Illumina HiSeq2000. Per the source publication's procedure: SOAPnuke was used to process the raw data, throwing out any read that contained adapters or uncalled bases, had a mean Phred below 15, or lacked an exact constant-primer or identifier match. High-quality paired reads were merged with COPE v1.2.5, and unique nucleotide sequences were defined as clonotypes. Clonotypes were aligned to IMGT TRBV, TRBD and TRBJ reference segments using MiTCR v1.1. Analysis was restricted to V-J combinations with a frequency above 0.0001, which covered 98% to 99.2% of repertoires. A TCS score was defined as the ratio of F50 (clonal expansion) to E x V (chaos), with BLOSUM62-based TCRdist applied between CDR3 peptides within each V-J. Welch's t-statistics and random forest reduced around 550 V-J features to 13, which were used in a naive Bayes classifier (R e1071). The public reads were reanalyzed by TCRdb: fastp trimming at Q25, MiXCR alignment, in-frame beta chains only. Rows are unified per CDR3 protein, each entry keeping the most common DNA and genes. In this record, the V and J calls reflect TCRdb's handling and not the investigators' own analysis. The sample has a few hundred thousand distinct CDR3 sequences on record, 12% to 15% of them singletons. The top ten clones comprise roughly 4.8% of the sample.

The data were obtained in a study of T cells in Graves' hyperthyroidism and ophthalmopathy (dated by TCRdb to between 2017 and 2020). About the study as a whole: Peripheral blood samples were taken at initial diagnosis, before any treatment was given. To identify TCR V-J signatures that set the groups apart, the researchers used a discovery cohort of 100 patients, made up of around 42 with Graves' ophthalmopathy and approximately 57 with stable Graves' hyperthyroidism. Whether ophthalmopathy could be predicted prospectively was tested in an independent validation cohort made up of about 20 hyperthyroidism patients plus 17 patients who later progressed to ophthalmopathy. For training and testing, the 80 to 100 patients in the discovery cohort were randomly divided in a 7:3 ratio. Thyroid tissue and blood T-cell repertoires from several Graves' hyperthyroidism patients were also compared in the study. Once sampling was done, hyperthyroidism patients were given methimazole at a starting dose of 30 mg daily, whereas ophthalmopathy patients were given high-dose intravenous methylprednisolone. According to the paper, TCR Vbeta CDR3 sequencing was carried out on about 140 peripheral blood samples, which came from some 41 ophthalmopathy, under 80 hyperthyroidism and roughly 17 progressor patients.

A patient counted as having stable Graves' hyperthyroidism if no progression to ophthalmopathy occurred over 18 months of follow-up. The hyperthyroidism patients were between 18 and 65 years old and newly diagnosed, with a disease duration of less than 2 months. Any patient with an uncontrolled infection, another autoimmune disease, pregnancy or lactation was excluded. Diagnoses were established on the basis of clinical symptoms, serum thyroxine and TRAb, thyroid ultrasound, and orbital computed tomography. PBMCs were isolated from more than 9 ml of fresh peripheral blood by Ficoll-Paque density gradient centrifugation. Trizol reagent was used to extract total RNA, and RNA quality was then checked on an Agilent 2100 Bioanalyzer. A distance of 15 bases separates the germline ends of V and J, which lose 1 base and 4 bases respectively. Looking up the germline V gene (reference sequence) yields CDR1 MNHEY and CDR2 SMNVEV. Counted from cysteine to phenylalanine, this CDR3 has 16 amino acids. Only the CDR3 part of the read is kept: 48 bases, read in frame from the first base.

What the authors observed across the whole study: No statistical method was used to fix the sample size in advance, and group allocation was not hidden from the investigators. In validation, the model predicted progression to ophthalmopathy a median of about 6.5 months before onset, with 65% to 71% sensitivity and about 75% specificity. Most expanded thyroid clonotypes (frequency above 0.001) were also detected in blood, suggesting blood repertoires may reflect thyroid immune responses. Ophthalmopathy was separated from stable hyperthyroidism by a 13 V-J signature model, with 85% to 90% sensitivity and 81% to 83% specificity obtained in cross-validation and 80%/75% obtained in testing.

The material sequenced was blood. The receptor chain draws on TRBV27 and TRBJ2-3; the D gene is perhaps TRBD1, from 7 matching bases. This TCR came from a woman aged 18-29 years with Graves' hyperthyroidism. The DNA reads as follows: TGTGCCAGCAGTTTATGGAGGGGGCCTGGAGCAGATACGCAGTATTTT. Translation gives CASSLWRGPGADTQYF.